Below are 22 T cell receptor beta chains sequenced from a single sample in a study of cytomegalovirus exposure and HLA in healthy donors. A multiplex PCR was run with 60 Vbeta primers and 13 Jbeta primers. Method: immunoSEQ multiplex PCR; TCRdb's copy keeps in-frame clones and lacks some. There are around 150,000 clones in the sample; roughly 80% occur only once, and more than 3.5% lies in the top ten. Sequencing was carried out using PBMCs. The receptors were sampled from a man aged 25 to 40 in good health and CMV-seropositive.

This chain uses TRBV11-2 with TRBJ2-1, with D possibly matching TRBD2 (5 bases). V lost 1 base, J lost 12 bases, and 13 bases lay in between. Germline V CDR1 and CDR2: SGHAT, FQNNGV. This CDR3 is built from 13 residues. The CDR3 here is CASSLAGVFGQFF. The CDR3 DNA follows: TGTGCCAGCAGCTTAGCCGGGGTATTTGGGCAGTTCTTC. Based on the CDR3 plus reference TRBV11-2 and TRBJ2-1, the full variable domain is EAGVAQSPRYKIIEKRQSVAFWCNPISGHATLYWYQQILGQGPKLLIQFQNNGVVDDSQLPKDRFSAERLKGVDSTLKIQPAKLEDSAVYLCASSLAGVFGQFFGPGTRLTVL.

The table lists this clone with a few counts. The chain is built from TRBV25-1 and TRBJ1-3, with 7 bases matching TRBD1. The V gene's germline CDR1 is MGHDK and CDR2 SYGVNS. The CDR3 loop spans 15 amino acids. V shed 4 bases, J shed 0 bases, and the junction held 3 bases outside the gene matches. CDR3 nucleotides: TGTGCCAGCAGTGCCGGGACAGACTCTGGAAACACCATATATTTT. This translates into CASSAGTDSGNTIYF.

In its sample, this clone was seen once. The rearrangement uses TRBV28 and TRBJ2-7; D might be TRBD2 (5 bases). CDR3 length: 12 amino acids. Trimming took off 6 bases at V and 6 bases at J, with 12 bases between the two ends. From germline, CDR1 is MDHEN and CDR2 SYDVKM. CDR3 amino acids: CASSPGVREQYF. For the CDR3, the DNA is TGTGCCAGCAGCCCCGGGGTCCGCGAGCAGTACTTC. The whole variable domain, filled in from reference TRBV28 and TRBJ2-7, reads DVKVTQSSRYLVKRTGEKVFLECVQDMDHENMFWYRQDPGLGLRLIYFSYDVKMKEKGDIPEGYSVSREKKERFSLILESASTNQTSMYLCASSPGVREQYFGPGTRLTVT.

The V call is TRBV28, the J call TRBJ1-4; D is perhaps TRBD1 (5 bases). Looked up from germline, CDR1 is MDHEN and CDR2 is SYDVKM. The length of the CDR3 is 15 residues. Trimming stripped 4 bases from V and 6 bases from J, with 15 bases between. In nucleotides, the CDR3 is TGTGCCAGCAGTTCGACCGGGACTGGGGATGAAAAACTGTTTTTT. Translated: CASSSTGTGDEKLFF.

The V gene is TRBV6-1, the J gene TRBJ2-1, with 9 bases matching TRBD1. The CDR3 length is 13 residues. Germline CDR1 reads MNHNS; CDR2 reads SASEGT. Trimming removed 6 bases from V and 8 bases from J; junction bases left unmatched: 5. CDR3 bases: TGTGCCAGCAGCTTAGGACAGGGGTATGAGCAGTTCTTC. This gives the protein CASSLGQGYEQFF.

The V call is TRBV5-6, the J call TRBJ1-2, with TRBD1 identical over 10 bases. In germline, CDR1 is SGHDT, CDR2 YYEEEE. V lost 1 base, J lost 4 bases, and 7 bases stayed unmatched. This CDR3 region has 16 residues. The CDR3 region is CASSLRQGAGSYGYTF. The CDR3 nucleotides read TGTGCCAGCAGCTTGCGACAGGGGGCCGGAAGCTATGGCTACACCTTC.

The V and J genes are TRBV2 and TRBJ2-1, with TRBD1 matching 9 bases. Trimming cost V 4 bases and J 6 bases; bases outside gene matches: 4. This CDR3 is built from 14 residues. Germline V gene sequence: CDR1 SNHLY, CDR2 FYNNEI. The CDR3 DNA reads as TGTGCCAGCAGTGGGACAGGGGTACTCAATGAGCAGTTCTTC. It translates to CASSGTGVLNEQFF.

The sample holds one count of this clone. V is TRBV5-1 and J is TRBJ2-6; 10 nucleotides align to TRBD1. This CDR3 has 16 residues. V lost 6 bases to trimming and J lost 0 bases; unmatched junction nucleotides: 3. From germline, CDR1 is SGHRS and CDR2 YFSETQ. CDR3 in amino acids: CASKGQGSSGANVLTF. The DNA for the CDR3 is TGCGCCAGCAAGGGACAGGGGTCCTCTGGGGCCAACGTCCTGACTTTC.

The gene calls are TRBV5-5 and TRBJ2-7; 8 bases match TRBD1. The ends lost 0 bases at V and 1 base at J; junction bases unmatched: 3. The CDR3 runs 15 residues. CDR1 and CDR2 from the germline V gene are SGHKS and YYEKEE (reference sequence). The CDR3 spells CASSLGQGRSYEQYF. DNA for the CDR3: TGTGCCAGCAGCTTGGGACAGGGGAGGTCCTACGAGCAGTACTTC.

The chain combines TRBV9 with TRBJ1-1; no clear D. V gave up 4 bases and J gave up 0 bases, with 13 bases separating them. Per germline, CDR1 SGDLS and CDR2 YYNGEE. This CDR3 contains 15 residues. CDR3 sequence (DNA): TGTGCCAGCAGCCCCCGAGAGGGCATGAACACTGAAGCTTTCTTT. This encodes CASSPREGMNTEAFF.

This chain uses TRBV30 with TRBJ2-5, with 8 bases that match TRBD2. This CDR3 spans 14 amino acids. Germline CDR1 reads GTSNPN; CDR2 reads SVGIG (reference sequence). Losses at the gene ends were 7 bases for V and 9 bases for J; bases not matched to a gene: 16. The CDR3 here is CASTDVAGREAQYF. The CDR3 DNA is TGTGCCTCCACCGACGTGGCGGGGCGGGAGGCCCAGTACTTC.

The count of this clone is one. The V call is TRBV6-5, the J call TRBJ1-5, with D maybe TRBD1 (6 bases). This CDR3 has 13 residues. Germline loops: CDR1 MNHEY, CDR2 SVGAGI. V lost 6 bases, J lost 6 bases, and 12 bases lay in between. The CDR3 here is CASSATGTQPQHF. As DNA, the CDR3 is TGTGCCAGCAGCGCTACAGGGACTCAGCCCCAGCATTTT.

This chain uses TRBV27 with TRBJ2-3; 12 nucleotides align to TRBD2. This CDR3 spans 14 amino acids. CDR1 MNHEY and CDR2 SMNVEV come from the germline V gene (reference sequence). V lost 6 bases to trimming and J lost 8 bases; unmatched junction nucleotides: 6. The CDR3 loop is CASRLAGGPGTQYF. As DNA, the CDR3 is TGTGCCAGCAGACTAGCGGGGGGCCCTGGTACGCAGTATTTT.

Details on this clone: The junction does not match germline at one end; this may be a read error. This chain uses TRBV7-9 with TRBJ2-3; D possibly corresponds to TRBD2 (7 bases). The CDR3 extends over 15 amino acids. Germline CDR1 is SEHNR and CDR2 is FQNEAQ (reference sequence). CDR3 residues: CASGFGGGGTDTQYF. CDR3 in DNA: TGTGCCAGCGGCTTTGGCGGGGGCGGGACAGATACGCAGTATTTT.

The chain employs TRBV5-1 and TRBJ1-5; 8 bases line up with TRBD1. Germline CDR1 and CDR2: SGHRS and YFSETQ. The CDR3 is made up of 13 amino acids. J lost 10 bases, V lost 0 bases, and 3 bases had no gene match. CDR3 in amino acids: CASSLGQGAPQHF. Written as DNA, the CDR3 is TGCGCCAGCAGCTTGGGCCAGGGGGCTCCCCAGCATTTT. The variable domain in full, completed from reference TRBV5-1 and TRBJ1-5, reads KAGVTQTPRYLIKTRGQQVTLSCSPISGHRSVSWYQQTPGQGLQFLFEYFSETQRNKGNFPGRFSGRQFSNSRSEMNVSTLELGDSALYLCASSLGQGAPQHFGDGTRLSIL.

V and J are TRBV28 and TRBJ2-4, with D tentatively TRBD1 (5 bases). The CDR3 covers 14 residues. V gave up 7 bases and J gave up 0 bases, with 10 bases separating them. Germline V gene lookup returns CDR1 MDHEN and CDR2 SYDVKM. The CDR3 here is CASIPGLAKNIQYF. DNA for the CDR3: TGTGCCAGCATCCCAGGGCTAGCCAAAAACATTCAGTACTTC.

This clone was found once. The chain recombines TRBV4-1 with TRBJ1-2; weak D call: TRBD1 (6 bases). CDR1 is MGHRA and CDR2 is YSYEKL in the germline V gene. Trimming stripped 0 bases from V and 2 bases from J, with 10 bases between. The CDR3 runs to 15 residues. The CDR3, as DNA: TGCGCCAGCAGCCAAGATCCACAGGGAAACTATGGCTACACCTTC. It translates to CASSQDPQGNYGYTF.

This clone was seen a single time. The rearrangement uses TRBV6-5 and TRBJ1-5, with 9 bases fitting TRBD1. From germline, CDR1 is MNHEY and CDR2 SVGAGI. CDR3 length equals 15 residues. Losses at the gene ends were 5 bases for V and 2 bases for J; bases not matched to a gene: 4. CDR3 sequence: CASSTRQGGNQPQHF. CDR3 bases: TGTGCCAGCAGTACGAGACAGGGGGGCAATCAGCCCCAGCATTTT.

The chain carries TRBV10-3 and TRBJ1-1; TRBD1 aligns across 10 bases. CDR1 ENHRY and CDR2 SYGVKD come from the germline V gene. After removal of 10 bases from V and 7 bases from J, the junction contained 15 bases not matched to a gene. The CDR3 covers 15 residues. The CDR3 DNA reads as TGTGCCACGGCCAGACAGGGGGCGAATCCGATTGAAGCTTTCTTT. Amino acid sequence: CATARQGANPIEAFF.

CDR3 amino acids: CASSLLLAGPSAPYNEQFF. Written as DNA, the CDR3 is TGTGCCAGCAGCTTACTACTAGCGGGGCCCTCGGCCCCCTACAATGAGCAGTTCTTC. This chain uses TRBV7-7 with TRBJ2-1, with 10 bases aligning to TRBD2. The V segment lost 2 bases and the J segment 2 bases; nucleotides outside the gene matches: 12. In germline, CDR1 is SSHAT, CDR2 FNYEAQ (reference sequence). The CDR3 spans 19 residues.

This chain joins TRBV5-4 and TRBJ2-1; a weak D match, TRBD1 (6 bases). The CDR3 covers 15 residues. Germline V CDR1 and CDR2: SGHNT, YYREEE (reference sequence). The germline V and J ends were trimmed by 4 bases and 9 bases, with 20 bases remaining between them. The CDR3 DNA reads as TGTGCCAGCAGCGGGGGCAATCCTCATCACGGTGAGCAGTTCTTC. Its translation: CASSGGNPHHGEQFF.

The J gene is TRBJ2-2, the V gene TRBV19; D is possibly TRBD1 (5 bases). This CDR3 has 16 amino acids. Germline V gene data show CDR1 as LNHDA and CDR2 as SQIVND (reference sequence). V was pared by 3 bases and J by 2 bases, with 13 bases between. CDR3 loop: CASSMEQDINTGELFF. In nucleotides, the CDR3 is TGTGCCAGTAGTATGGAACAGGATATCAACACCGGGGAGCTGTTTTTT.